This is a list of T cell receptor beta chains from one sample in a study of blood T cell repertoires in COVID-19. Profiled with immunoSEQ multiplex PCR; TCRdb holds only in-frame clones, not every one. The sample comprises under 250,000 clones, about 80% of which are singletons, and approximately 4.4% rests with the top ten. Input material: peripheral blood. The receptors come from a man aged 50 or older with active or convalescent COVID-19. Both conserved end residues are part of each CDR3. The order of the fields is V gene, clone size, D gene, J gene, CDR3 protein, CDR3 DNA. The D gene is left open where the match is weak. Size is stated for part of the rows, as once, few or many counts, or as a class when the clone is expanded.

v_gene: TRBV5-6; abundance: -; d_gene: -; j_gene: TRBJ1-1; CDR3aa: CASSLGGGIMAEAFF; CDR3nt: TGTGCCAGCAGCTTGGGTGGGGGGATTATGGCTGAAGCTTTCTTT
v_gene: TRBV7-3; abundance: -; d_gene: -; j_gene: TRBJ1-1; CDR3aa: CASSLGPTNTEAFF; CDR3nt: TGTGCCAGCAGCTTGGGGCCGACGAACACTGAAGCTTTCTTT
v_gene: TRBV19; abundance: -; d_gene: TRBD1; j_gene: TRBJ1-4; CDR3aa: CASSPGTGEKLFF; CDR3nt: TGTGCCAGTTCGCCAGGGACAGGTGAAAAACTGTTTTTT
v_gene: TRBV7-8; abundance: -; d_gene: TRBD2; j_gene: TRBJ2-1; CDR3aa: CASSLAGGPYNEQFF; CDR3nt: TGTGCCAGCAGTTTAGCGGGGGGGCCCTACAATGAGCAGTTCTTC
v_gene: TRBV5-1; abundance: -; d_gene: -; j_gene: TRBJ1-1; CDR3aa: CASSLRVRGTVNTEAFF; CDR3nt: TGCGCCAGCAGCTTGCGCGTACGGGGGACGGTGAACACTGAAGCTTTCTTT
v_gene: TRBV7-9; abundance: -; d_gene: -; j_gene: TRBJ1-1; CDR3aa: CASSSGQHTEAFF; CDR3nt: TGTGCCAGCAGCTCCGGACAACACACTGAAGCTTTCTTT
v_gene: TRBV4-1; abundance: -; d_gene: TRBD2; j_gene: TRBJ2-1; CDR3aa: CASSPYSGGGNEQFF; CDR3nt: TGCGCCAGCAGTCCCTATAGCGGGGGTGGGAATGAGCAGTTCTTC
v_gene: TRBV18; abundance: -; d_gene: TRBD2; j_gene: TRBJ2-2; CDR3aa: CASSPRGLANGELFF; CDR3nt: TGTGCCAGCTCACCCCGCGGACTAGCGAACGGGGAGCTGTTTTTT
v_gene: TRBV5-4; abundance: -; d_gene: -; j_gene: TRBJ2-5; CDR3aa: CASRASQETQYF; CDR3nt: TGTGCCAGCAGAGCGTCTCAAGAGACCCAGTACTTC
v_gene: TRBV27; abundance: -; d_gene: -; j_gene: TRBJ2-5; CDR3aa: CASSLRGQPETQYF; CDR3nt: TGTGCCAGCAGTTTGAGAGGGCAGCCAGAGACCCAGTACTTC
v_gene: TRBV10-3; abundance: -; d_gene: TRBD1; j_gene: TRBJ1-2; CDR3aa: CAISESTGGANYGYTF; CDR3nt: TGTGCCATCAGTGAGTCAACAGGGGGCGCGAACTATGGCTACACCTTC
v_gene: TRBV27; abundance: once; d_gene: TRBD1; j_gene: TRBJ2-1; CDR3aa: CASSAIQQGMEYNEQFF; CDR3nt: TGTGCCAGCAGCGCGATCCAACAGGGGATGGAGTACAATGAGCAGTTCTTC
v_gene: TRBV27; abundance: -; d_gene: -; j_gene: TRBJ1-4; CDR3aa: CASSSLQGPDEKLFF; CDR3nt: TGTGCCAGCAGTTCCCTACAGGGCCCGGATGAAAAACTGTTTTTT
v_gene: TRBV7-7; abundance: -; d_gene: -; j_gene: TRBJ2-7; CDR3aa: CASSLGTVRYEQYF; CDR3nt: TGTGCCAGCAGCCTGGGGACTGTCCGCTACGAGCAGTACTTC
v_gene: TRBV7-8; abundance: -; d_gene: TRBD2; j_gene: TRBJ2-5; CDR3aa: CASSKGLAVETQYF; CDR3nt: TGTGCCAGCAGCAAGGGACTAGCCGTTGAGACCCAGTACTTC
v_gene: TRBV6-5; abundance: -; d_gene: -; j_gene: TRBJ2-7; CDR3aa: CASSQAAGTTYEQYF; CDR3nt: TGTGCCAGCAGTCAGGCGGCAGGGACAACCTACGAGCAGTACTTC
v_gene: TRBV11-3; abundance: -; d_gene: -; j_gene: TRBJ2-1; CDR3aa: CASSLGAGNNEQFF; CDR3nt: TGTGCCAGCAGCTTAGGGGCAGGCAACAATGAGCAGTTCTTC
v_gene: TRBV4-1; abundance: -; d_gene: TRBD2; j_gene: TRBJ2-5; CDR3aa: CASSQGHGGRVAETQYF; CDR3nt: TGCGCCAGCAGCCAAGGCCACGGAGGGAGGGTCGCAGAGACCCAGTACTTC
v_gene: TRBV2; abundance: -; d_gene: -; j_gene: TRBJ2-2; CDR3aa: CAIRVNSGYGELFF; CDR3nt: TGTGCCATTAGAGTGAATTCGGGGTACGGGGAGCTGTTTTTT
v_gene: TRBV10-3; abundance: -; d_gene: TRBD2; j_gene: TRBJ2-1; CDR3aa: CAISESGGGSSYNEQFF; CDR3nt: TGTGCCATCAGTGAGTCCGGCGGGGGGAGCTCCTACAATGAGCAGTTCTTC
v_gene: TRBV19; abundance: -; d_gene: -; j_gene: TRBJ1-1; CDR3aa: CASSIDQRTFSGVNTEAFF; CDR3nt: TGTGCCAGTAGTATAGATCAGCGGACATTCTCGGGGGTGAACACTGAAGCTTTCTTT
v_gene: TRBV13; abundance: -; d_gene: TRBD1; j_gene: TRBJ2-7; CDR3aa: CASSRRDRLTAVDF; CDR3nt: TGTGCCAGCAGCCGTCGGGACAGGTTAACGGCGGTGGACTTC
v_gene: TRBV29-1; abundance: -; d_gene: TRBD2; j_gene: TRBJ2-7; CDR3aa: CSVEDRLAGYEQYF; CDR3nt: TGCAGCGTTGAAGACAGACTAGCGGGGTACGAGCAGTACTTC
v_gene: TRBV11-2; abundance: -; d_gene: TRBD1; j_gene: TRBJ2-1; CDR3aa: CASSLDGTGEGEQFF; CDR3nt: TGTGCCAGCAGCTTAGATGGCACAGGGGAAGGTGAGCAGTTCTTC
v_gene: TRBV28; abundance: -; d_gene: TRBD1; j_gene: TRBJ1-5; CDR3aa: CASSLTGGKQPQHF; CDR3nt: TGTGCCAGCAGTTTGACAGGGGGCAAGCAGCCCCAGCATTTT
v_gene: TRBV5-8; abundance: -; d_gene: -; j_gene: TRBJ1-1; CDR3aa: CASSLRRGITEAFF; CDR3nt: TGTGCCAGCAGCTTGAGAAGGGGGATCACTGAAGCTTTCTTT
v_gene: TRBV28; abundance: -; d_gene: -; j_gene: TRBJ1-2; CDR3aa: CASSLAYGYTF; CDR3nt: TGTGCCAGCAGTTTGGCCTATGGCTACACCTTC
v_gene: TRBV5-1; abundance: -; d_gene: -; j_gene: TRBJ1-6; CDR3aa: CASSLFEGSPLHF; CDR3nt: TGCGCCAGCAGCTTGTTCGAGGGTTCACCCCTCCACTTT
v_gene: TRBV7-2; abundance: many; d_gene: -; j_gene: TRBJ1-2; CDR3aa: CASSLQGDFDYGYTF; CDR3nt: TGTGCCAGCAGCTTACAGGGTGATTTTGACTATGGCTACACCTTC
v_gene: TRBV27; abundance: -; d_gene: -; j_gene: TRBJ2-5; CDR3aa: CARGDFQETQYF; CDR3nt: TGTGCCAGGGGGGACTTCCAAGAGACCCAGTACTTC
v_gene: TRBV2; abundance: -; d_gene: TRBD2; j_gene: TRBJ2-7; CDR3aa: CASSSPSGNYYEQYF; CDR3nt: TGTGCCAGCAGCTCTCCTAGCGGGAACTACTACGAGCAGTACTTC
v_gene: TRBV5-8; abundance: -; d_gene: -; j_gene: TRBJ2-7; CDR3aa: CASSPRDSGKVGQYF; CDR3nt: TGTGCCAGCAGCCCGCGGGACAGCGGTAAGGTAGGGCAGTACTTC
v_gene: TRBV6-5; abundance: -; d_gene: TRBD2; j_gene: TRBJ2-5; CDR3aa: CASSYTGLSYETQYF; CDR3nt: TGTGCCAGCAGTTACACGGGACTATCGTACGAGACCCAGTACTTC
v_gene: TRBV7-9; abundance: -; d_gene: TRBD2; j_gene: TRBJ2-3; CDR3aa: CASSFSGGLPDTQYF; CDR3nt: TGTGCCAGCAGCTTCAGCGGGGGGCTCCCAGATACGCAGTATTTT
v_gene: TRBV18; abundance: once; d_gene: TRBD1; j_gene: TRBJ2-5; CDR3aa: CASSPPTGRGYQETQYF; CDR3nt: TGTGCCAGCTCACCACCGACGGGCAGGGGGTACCAAGAGACCCAGTACTTC
v_gene: TRBV19; abundance: -; d_gene: TRBD1; j_gene: TRBJ1-2; CDR3aa: CASSIAAGTGGLYGYTF; CDR3nt: TGTGCCAGTAGTATAGCTGCCGGGACAGGGGGCCTCTATGGCTACACCTTC
v_gene: TRBV14; abundance: -; d_gene: -; j_gene: TRBJ2-2; CDR3aa: CASSPRWGVGELFF; CDR3nt: TGTGCCAGCAGTCCCAGATGGGGGGTCGGGGAGCTGTTTTTT
v_gene: TRBV4-1; abundance: -; d_gene: TRBD2; j_gene: TRBJ2-5; CDR3aa: CASSQGPAGGQETQYF; CDR3nt: TGCGCCAGCAGCCAAGGCCCAGCGGGGGGCCAAGAGACCCAGTACTTC
v_gene: TRBV19; abundance: -; d_gene: TRBD1; j_gene: TRBJ2-7; CDR3aa: CASSPPTGIHEQYF; CDR3nt: TGTGCCAGTAGTCCCCCGACAGGGATACACGAGCAGTACTTC
v_gene: TRBV14; abundance: -; d_gene: TRBD2; j_gene: TRBJ2-1; CDR3aa: CASSQVQASVPAGEKMFF; CDR3nt: TGTGCCAGCAGCCAAGTTCAGGCTAGCGTCCCCGCGGGGGAAAAGATGTTCTTC
v_gene: TRBV25-1; abundance: -; d_gene: -; j_gene: TRBJ1-6; CDR3aa: CASSYPGNSPLHF; CDR3nt: TGTGCCAGCAGTTACCCGGGGAATTCACCCCTCCACTTT
v_gene: TRBV7-6; abundance: -; d_gene: -; j_gene: TRBJ2-6; CDR3aa: CASSYGGALSGANVLTF; CDR3nt: TGTGCCAGCAGCTACGGAGGGGCGCTTTCTGGGGCCAACGTCCTGACTTTC
v_gene: TRBV2; abundance: -; d_gene: -; j_gene: TRBJ1-2; CDR3aa: CASQTGMEGYTF; CDR3nt: TGTGCCAGCCAAACAGGGATGGAGGGCTACACCTTC
v_gene: TRBV28; abundance: -; d_gene: -; j_gene: TRBJ1-4; CDR3aa: CASSLLSVEKLFF; CDR3nt: TGTGCCAGCAGTCTCCTTTCGGTTGAAAAACTGTTTTTT
v_gene: TRBV3-1/TRBV3-2; abundance: -; d_gene: -; j_gene: TRBJ1-4; CDR3aa: CASSQGFANNEKLFF; CDR3nt: TGTGCCAGCAGCCAAGGCTTCGCTAATAATGAAAAACTGTTTTTT
v_gene: TRBV2; abundance: -; d_gene: -; j_gene: TRBJ2-5; CDR3aa: CASSVREQYF; CDR3nt: TGTGCCAGCAGTGTTCGTGAGCAGTACTTC
v_gene: TRBV3-1/TRBV3-2; abundance: -; d_gene: TRBD1; j_gene: TRBJ2-7; CDR3aa: CASSLSPGTGVYEQYF; CDR3nt: TGTGCCAGCAGCCTCTCCCCCGGGACAGGGGTGTACGAGCAGTACTTC
v_gene: TRBV15; abundance: -; d_gene: -; j_gene: TRBJ2-5; CDR3aa: CATSREAGGETQYF; CDR3nt: TGTGCCACCAGCAGAGAGGCAGGGGGGGAGACCCAGTACTTC
v_gene: TRBV5-1; abundance: once; d_gene: TRBD1; j_gene: TRBJ2-7; CDR3aa: CASSLDRGEQYF; CDR3nt: TGCGCCAGCAGCCTAGACAGGGGGGAGCAGTACTTC